The clone carrying this TCR beta chain was seen many times. The data are from a study of beta chain features in type 1 diabetes. Study background: On cell yields, gender and age, patients and healthy donors were similar.

What was sequenced were expressed TCRB transcripts, since all of the isolated RNA had been reverse transcribed. Assay: immunoSEQ multiplex PCR; the TCRdb copy retains only in-frame clones and omits some. The sample carries approximately 160,000 clones, under 9.5% recorded once. Looked up from germline, CDR1 is PRHDT and CDR2 is FYEKMQ (reference sequence). The CDR3 runs 17 residues. The junction had 8 bases not matched to a gene; V was cut back by 5 bases and J by 0 bases. The sample comprised central memory CD4+ T cells from blood. The clonotype was recovered from a man between 18 and 29 years old in good health. This chain joins TRBV13 and TRBJ2-3; TRBD1 matches at 10 bases. CDR3 loop: CASSPGTGEISTDTQYF. CDR3 bases: TGTGCCAGCAGCCCGGGGACAGGGGAAATAAGCACAGATACGCAGTATTTT.